This T cell receptor (beta chain) was captured by sequencing in a study of cytomegalovirus exposure and HLA in healthy donors. The PCR was carried out with 60 Vbeta primers and 13 Jbeta primers. The data were produced by immunoSEQ multiplex PCR, yet TCRdb's version contains in-frame clones alone and is incomplete. Of around 220,000 clones listed, approximately 80% are singletons. J was trimmed by 2 bases and V by 4 bases; bases with no gene match: 1. This CDR3 has 14 residues. The germline gives CDR1 MNHEY, CDR2 SMNVEV (reference sequence). On this clone: Its antigen is as yet unknown.

Study results and limitations: Presence/absence analysis assumed near-uniform sequencing depth across donors.

This clonotype was sampled from a girl aged 2-10 years in good health and CMV-seronegative. Sequenced material: PBMCs. V and J are TRBV27 and TRBJ2-7, with 11 bases aligning to TRBD1. The CDR3 DNA sequence: TGTGCCAGCAGTTGGGACAGGGGGACCTACGAGCAGTACTTC. This codes for CASSWDRGTYEQYF.